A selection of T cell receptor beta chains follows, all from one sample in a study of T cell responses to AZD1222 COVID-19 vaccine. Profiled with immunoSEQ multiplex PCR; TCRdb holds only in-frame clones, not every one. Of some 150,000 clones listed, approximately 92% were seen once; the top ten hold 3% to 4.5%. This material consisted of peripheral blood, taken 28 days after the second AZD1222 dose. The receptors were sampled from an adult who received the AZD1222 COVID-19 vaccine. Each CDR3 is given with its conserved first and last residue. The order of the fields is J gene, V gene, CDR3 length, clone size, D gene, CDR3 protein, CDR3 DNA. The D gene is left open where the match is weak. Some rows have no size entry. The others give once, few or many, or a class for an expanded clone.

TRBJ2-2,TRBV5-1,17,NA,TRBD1,CASSPGTGLQGTGELFF,TGCGCCAGCAGCCCCGGGACAGGCCTGCAGGGAACCGGGGAGCTGTTTTTT
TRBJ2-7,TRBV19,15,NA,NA,CASSNNGAGSYEQYF,TGTGCCAGTAGTAACAACGGAGCCGGGTCCTACGAGCAGTACTTC
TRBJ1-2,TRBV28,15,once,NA,CATTRTGPSNYGYTF,TGTGCCACCACTAGAACAGGGCCCAGTAACTATGGCTACACCTTC
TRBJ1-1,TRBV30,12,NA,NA,CAWSVRGYEAFF,TGTGCCTGGAGTGTACGGGGGTACGAAGCTTTCTTT
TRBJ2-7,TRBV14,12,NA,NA,CASSGETYEQYF,TGTGCCAGCAGTGGGGAGACCTACGAGCAGTACTTC
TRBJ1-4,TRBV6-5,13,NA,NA,CASLKGGSEKLFF,TGTGCCAGCCTTAAGGGGGGGTCCGAAAAACTGTTTTTT
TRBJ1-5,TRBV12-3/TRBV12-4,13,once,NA,CASSSSGNQPQHF,TGTGCCAGCAGTTCATCGGGTAATCAGCCCCAGCATTTT
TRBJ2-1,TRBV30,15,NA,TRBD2,CAWTAGMSSYNEQFF,TGTGCCTGGACAGCGGGAATGAGCTCCTACAATGAGCAGTTCTTC
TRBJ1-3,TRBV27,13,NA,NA,CASSSTAGNTIYF,TGTGCCAGCAGTTCGACAGCTGGAAACACCATATATTTT
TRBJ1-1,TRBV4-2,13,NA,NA,CASSQETDPEAFF,TGTGCCAGCAGCCAAGAAACCGATCCCGAAGCTTTCTTT
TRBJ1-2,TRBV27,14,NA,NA,CASSPRGGASGYTF,TGTGCCAGCAGTCCGAGGGGAGGGGCAAGTGGCTACACCTTC
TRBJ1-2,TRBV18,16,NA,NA,CASSLARQAQQIGYTF,TGTGCCAGCTCACTAGCGCGACAGGCCCAACAGATTGGCTACACCTTC
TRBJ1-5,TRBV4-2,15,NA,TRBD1,CASSQGQGADQPQHF,TGTGCCAGCAGCCAAGGTCAGGGGGCGGATCAGCCCCAGCATTTT
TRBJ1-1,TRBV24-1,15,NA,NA,CATSDSASPNTEAFF,TGTGCCACCAGTGATTCCGCGAGCCCGAACACTGAAGCTTTCTTT
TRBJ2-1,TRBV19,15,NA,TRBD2,CASSIIAGKYNEQFF,TGTGCCAGTAGTATTATAGCGGGAAAGTACAATGAGCAGTTCTTC
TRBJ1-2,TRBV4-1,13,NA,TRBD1,CASSQGTGYGYTF,TGCGCCAGCAGCCAGGGGACAGGGTATGGCTACACCTTC
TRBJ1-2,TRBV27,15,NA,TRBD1,CASSPWDRANYGYTF,TGTGCCAGCAGTCCATGGGACAGAGCTAACTATGGCTACACCTTC
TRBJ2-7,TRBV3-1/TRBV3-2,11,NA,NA,CASGTSYEQYF,TGTGCCAGCGGAACTTCCTACGAGCAGTACTTC
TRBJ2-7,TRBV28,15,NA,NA,CASSKKPGQSYEQYF,TGTGCCAGCAGCAAGAAGCCGGGACAATCCTACGAGCAGTACTTC
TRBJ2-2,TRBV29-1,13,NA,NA,CSVGGTNTGELFF,TGCAGCGTGGGCGGGACGAACACCGGGGAGCTGTTTTTT
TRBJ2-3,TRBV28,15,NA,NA,CASSRTGHRTDTQYF,TGTGCCAGCAGTCGCACGGGACACCGCACAGATACGCAGTATTTT
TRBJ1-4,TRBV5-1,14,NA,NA,CASSLTGFNEKLFF,TGCGCCAGCAGCTTGACAGGCTTTAATGAAAAACTGTTTTTT
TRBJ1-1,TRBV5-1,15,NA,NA,CASSLGTDERPEAFF,TGCGCCAGCAGCCTGGGGACTGATGAACGTCCTGAAGCTTTCTTT
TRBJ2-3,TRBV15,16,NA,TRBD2,CATSRGTSGPTDTQYF,TGTGCCACCAGCAGGGGGACTAGCGGTCCCACAGATACGCAGTATTTT
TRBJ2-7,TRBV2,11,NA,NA,CAITSSGGQYF,TGTGCCATCACTAGCTCTGGGGGGCAGTACTTC
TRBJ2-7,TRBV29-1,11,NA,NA,CSVVRGYEQYF,TGCAGCGTTGTGCGGGGCTACGAGCAGTACTTC
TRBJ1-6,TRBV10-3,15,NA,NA,CAISETTGFNSPLHF,TGTGCCATCAGTGAGACAACAGGGTTCAATTCACCCCTCCACTTT
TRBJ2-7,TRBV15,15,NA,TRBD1,CATSREVRGNYEQYF,TGTGCCACCAGCAGGGAGGTCAGGGGGAACTACGAGCAGTACTTC
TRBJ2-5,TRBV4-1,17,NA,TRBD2,CASSQVSLAGGQETQYF,TGCGCCAGCAGCCAAGTTTCACTAGCGGGAGGCCAAGAGACCCAGTACTTC
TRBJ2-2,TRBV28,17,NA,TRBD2,CASSSTSGRASTGELFF,TGTGCCAGCAGCTCGACTAGCGGGAGGGCCAGCACCGGGGAGCTGTTTTTT
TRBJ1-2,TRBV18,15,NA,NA,CASSPPWAANYGYTF,TGTGCCAGCTCACCACCGTGGGCCGCTAACTATGGCTACACCTTC
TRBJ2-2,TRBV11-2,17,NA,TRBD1,CASSSSRGTGFTGELFF,TGTGCCAGCAGCTCTTCGAGGGGGACAGGGTTCACCGGGGAGCTGTTTTTT
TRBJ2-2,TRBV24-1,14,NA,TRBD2,CATSKREAAGELFF,TGTGCCACCAGCAAGCGGGAGGCGGCCGGGGAGCTGTTTTTT
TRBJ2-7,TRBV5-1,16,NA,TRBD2,CASSLGLAGASYEQYF,TGCGCCAGCAGCCTCGGACTAGCGGGAGCTTCCTACGAGCAGTACTTC
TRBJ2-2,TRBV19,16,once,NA,CASSNRDATNTGELFF,TGTGCCAGTAGTAACCGGGACGCAACGAACACCGGGGAGCTGTTTTTT
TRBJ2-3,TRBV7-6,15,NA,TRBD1,CASSRRTGVTDTQYF,TGTGCCAGCAGCCGCAGGACAGGGGTCACAGATACGCAGTATTTT
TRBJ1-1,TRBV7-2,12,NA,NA,CASSSRYTEAFF,TGTGCCAGCAGCTCAAGGTACACTGAAGCTTTCTTT
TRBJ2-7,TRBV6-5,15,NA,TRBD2,CASSSGRLRNYEQYF,TGTGCCAGCAGTAGCGGGAGGCTGCGAAACTACGAGCAGTACTTC
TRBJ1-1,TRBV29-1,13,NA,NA,CSVGPGMNTEAFF,TGCAGCGTGGGGCCGGGCATGAACACTGAAGCTTTCTTT
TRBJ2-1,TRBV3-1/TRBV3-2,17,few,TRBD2,CASSPKETSGRGNEQFF,TGTGCCAGCAGCCCCAAGGAGACTAGCGGGAGAGGCAATGAGCAGTTCTTC
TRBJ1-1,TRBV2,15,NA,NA,CASSFQGTGNTEAFF,TGTGCCAGCAGTTTTCAGGGGACGGGGAACACTGAAGCTTTCTTT
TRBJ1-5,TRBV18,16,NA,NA,CASSPRLGGGNQPQHF,TGTGCCAGCTCACCGCGTCTCGGGGGAGGCAATCAGCCCCAGCATTTT
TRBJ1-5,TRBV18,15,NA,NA,CASSHSGTEDQPQHF,TGTGCCAGCTCACACTCCGGGACGGAAGATCAGCCCCAGCATTTT
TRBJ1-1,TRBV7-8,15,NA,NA,CASSLGLGANTEAFF,TGTGCCAGCAGCTTGGGGTTAGGGGCCAACACTGAAGCTTTCTTT
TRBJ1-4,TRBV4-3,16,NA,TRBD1,CASSYGQGGTNEKLFF,TGCGCCAGCAGCTATGGACAGGGGGGAACTAATGAAAAACTGTTTTTT
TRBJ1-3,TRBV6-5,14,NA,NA,CASSLDSSGNTIYF,TGTGCCAGCAGTTTAGACAGTTCTGGAAACACCATATATTTT
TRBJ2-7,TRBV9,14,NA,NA,CASSVGDGEYEQYF,TGTGCCAGCAGCGTAGGTGATGGGGAATACGAGCAGTACTTC
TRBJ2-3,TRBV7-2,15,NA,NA,CASSLRDPLTDTQYF,TGTGCCAGCAGCTTAAGGGACCCGCTCACAGATACGCAGTATTTT
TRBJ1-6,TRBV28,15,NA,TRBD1,CASSGQTGSLSPLHF,TGTGCCAGCAGTGGACAGACAGGGAGCCTTTCACCCCTCCACTTT
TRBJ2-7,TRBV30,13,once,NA,CASTKDSAGEQYF,TGTGCCTCTACTAAGGACTCGGCGGGCGAGCAGTACTTC
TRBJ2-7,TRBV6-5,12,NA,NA,CASSKDSYEQYF,TGTGCCAGCAGTAAGGACAGCTACGAGCAGTACTTC
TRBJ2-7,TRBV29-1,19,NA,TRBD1,CSARGPRGQGENGPYEQYF,TGCAGCGCCCGAGGGCCCAGAGGACAGGGGGAAAACGGGCCCTACGAGCAGTACTTC